The 10 T cell receptor beta chains listed next were all sequenced from one sample in a study of T-cell reconstitution after alpha-beta-depleted transplantation in children. The TCRbeta library incorporated unique molecular identifiers. TCRdb reprocessed the PCR reads via MiXCR and lists one record per CDR3 protein. The sample has 250,000 to 400,000 distinct CDR3 sequences, approximately 23% seen once. The material was PBMCs, mostly from graft donor cells, obtained 180 days after TCRalphabeta/CD19-depleted stem cell transplant. The receptors shown here come from a male patient between 10 and 17 years old who had a stem cell transplant for acute lymphoblastic leukemia, so the T cells may come from the graft donor.

The chain links TRBV5-1 to TRBJ2-5, with unresolved D. The CDR3 covers 15 residues. Between the trimmed V and J ends, which lost 5 bases and 1 base, there was a span of 15 bases. The germline CDR1 and CDR2 sequences are SGHRS and YFSETQ. DNA of the CDR3: TGCGCCAGCAGGGGGTCAGGTGGGATCCAAGAGACCCAGTACTTC. As protein: CASRGSGGIQETQYF.

V is TRBV29-1 and J is TRBJ2-7; 7 nucleotides match TRBD1. J lost 2 bases, V lost 2 bases, and 6 bases had no gene match. Germline loops: CDR1 SQVTM, CDR2 ANQGSEA. This CDR3 spans 14 amino acids. The chain's CDR3 is CSVENRDRAYEQYF. The DNA for the CDR3 is TGCAGCGTTGAAAACCGGGACAGAGCCTACGAGCAGTACTTC.

V usage is TRBV5-5 and J usage is TRBJ1-6, with D uncertain. V dropped 4 bases and J dropped 8 bases, with 13 bases sitting between them. The CDR3 is 14 amino acids. The germline gives CDR1 SGHKS, CDR2 YYEKEE (reference sequence). CDR3 bases: TGTGCCAGCAGCCCGATTCTCCCCGATTCACCCCTCCACTTT. Its protein is CASSPILPDSPLHF.

The gene calls are TRBV9 and TRBJ1-2; 8 positions match TRBD1. The germline V gene encodes CDR1 SGDLS and CDR2 YYNGEE. V shed 0 bases, J shed 3 bases, and the junction held 7 bases outside the gene matches. The CDR3 contains 16 residues. This chain's CDR3 is CASSVEPDRVYYGYTF. The CDR3 DNA reads as TGTGCCAGCAGCGTAGAACCGGACAGGGTTTACTATGGCTACACCTTC.

CDR3 sequence reads: CASSLAGGLYYEQYF. The CDR3 DNA is TGCGCCAGCAGCTTGGCGGGGGGTCTTTACTACGAGCAGTACTTC. The chain links TRBV5-1 to TRBJ2-7; TRBD2 matches 7 bases. Germline assignment: CDR1 SGHRS and CDR2 YFSETQ. The CDR3 has 15 residues. V shed 0 bases, J shed 3 bases, and the junction held 6 bases outside the gene matches.

J is TRBJ1-3 and V is TRBV2; D gene unclear. V lost 5 bases and J lost 5, with 7 bases in between. The germline gives CDR1 SNHLY, CDR2 FYNNEI. This CDR3 has 12 amino acids. The CDR3 loop reads CASSIIRNTIYF. As DNA, the CDR3 is TGTGCCAGCAGTATTATTAGAAACACCATATATTTT. The full variable domain, rest sourced from reference TRBV2 and TRBJ1-3, is EPEVTQTPSHQVTQMGQEVILRCVPISNHLYFYWYRQILGQKVEFLVSFYNNEISEKSEIFDDQFSVERPDGSNFTLKIRSTKLEDSAMYFCASSIIRNTIYFGEGSWLTVV.

This clonotype showed up just a few times. V and J are TRBV6-1 and TRBJ1-1; D gene uncertain. The CDR3 loop spans 13 amino acids. V was shortened by 7 bases and J by 0 bases, with 9 bases between the two germline ends. Germline CDR1 and CDR2: MNHNS and SASEGT. In DNA, the CDR3 is TGTGCCAGCAAGCGGACGTTGAACACTGAAGCTTTCTTT. Protein product: CASKRTLNTEAFF.

The V call is TRBV7-4, the J call TRBJ2-1, with D perhaps TRBD1 (6 bases). CDR1 and CDR2 (germline): SGHVT, SQSDAQ. V was clipped by 10 bases and J by 2 bases, with 21 bases between them. This CDR3 contains 16 residues. CDR3 region: CATCLRFQGTYNEQFF. The CDR3, as DNA: TGTGCCACCTGCTTAAGGTTCCAGGGGACCTACAATGAGCAGTTCTTC.

This clonotype occurred many times. This chain connects TRBV12-3 or TRBV12-4 to TRBJ1-5; a possible D gene is TRBD1 (5 bases). The CDR3 runs 13 residues. V lost 4 bases to trimming and J lost 6 bases, with 10 bases between them. The CDR3 DNA reads as TGTGCCAGCAGTTCAACGACAGTTCAGCCCCAGCATTTT. This codes for CASSSTTVQPQHF.

The gene calls are TRBV20-1 and TRBJ2-1; the match to TRBD2 covers 10 bases. From germline, CDR1 is DFQATT and CDR2 SNEGSKA (reference sequence). The CDR3 contains 14 residues. After removal of 4 bases from V and 0 bases from J, the junction contained 0 bases not matched to a gene. In DNA, the CDR3 is TGCAGTGCTACTAGCGGGAGCTCCTACAATGAGCAGTTCTTC. Translating gives CSATSGSSYNEQFF.